Described below is a single TCR beta chain sequence and its context. The entry originates in a study of blood T cell repertoires in COVID-19. Across the study: Spain, Italy and the United States supplied samples that represented acute and convalescent COVID-19. The analysed material was cDNA or gDNA that came from T cells, B-cell-depleted T cells, or PBMCs.

Germline loops: CDR1 MGHRA, CDR2 YSYEKL. J was trimmed by 3 bases and V by 0 bases; bases with no gene match: 8. The CDR3 is made up of 17 amino acids. As originally analysed: Amplification with reference gene primers provided the estimates of nucleated cell counts. Measured with immunoSEQ multiplex PCR; TCRdb has only the in-frame clones, and not every one. V and J calls plus clone size are reproduced from that table; the DNA served to infer D and trimming. This repertoire shows over 150,000 clones, 70% to 90% found once; its top ten account for over 0.55%. Sequences were obtained from peripheral blood. This sequence joins TRBV4-1 and TRBJ2-5; 9 bases agree with TRBD2. This sequence originates from a man in his sixties with COVID-19, enrolled during active disease. CDR3 in DNA: TGCGCCAGCAGCCAAGATGTCCAGCGGGGGGCGAAAGAGACCCAGTACTTC. Translated, it gives CASSQDVQRGAKETQYF.